This TCR beta chain was captured by sequencing in a study of pediatric ulcerative colitis. Study outcomes and limitations: Blood-rectal clonal overlap within each person was significantly higher in ulcerative colitis patients than controls.

Ulcerative colitis patients received no immunosuppressive medication before the diagnostic colonoscopy. In regard to this clone: Its antigen is undetermined.

Sequencing was at survey level. Samples were sequenced at Survey level, maximum 500,000 reads. Generated by immunoSEQ multiplex PCR, the TCRdb table keeps only in-frame clones and is missing some. The data show about 64,000 clones, 86% seen once. Input material: blood. The clonotype comes from a boy aged 5-17 years with severe ulcerative colitis.

CDR3 bases: TGTGCCAGCAGCTCACCGGGACTACGCTTCTACGAGCAGTACTTC. It is translated as CASSSPGLRFYEQYF. This sequence joins TRBV11-2 and TRBJ2-5; TRBD2 matches at 7 bases. The J call may not be correct, given that the DNA end is closer to TRBJ2-7. Germline V CDR1 and CDR2: SGHAT, FQNNGV. The length of the CDR3 is 15 residues.